This is a list of T cell receptor beta chains from one sample in a study of blood T cell repertoires in COVID-19. The assay was immunoSEQ multiplex PCR, and TCRdb's table has in-frame clones only and misses some. The sample has some 100,000 clones, 70% to 90% seen once. Sequenced material: peripheral blood. All receptors derive from a man aged 45-60 years with active or convalescent COVID-19. Each CDR3 is given with its conserved first and last residue. Fields, in order: J gene, V gene, CDR3 protein.

>TRBJ1-1|TRBV24-1
CATSDGSSEAFF
>TRBJ1-2|TRBV2
CASSGGPGYGYTF
>TRBJ2-1|TRBV7-9
CASSSDRVLDEQFF
>TRBJ1-1|TRBV6-5
CASRVDRGSEAFF
>TRBJ2-1|TRBV2
CASSLGLAGGDEQFF
>TRBJ2-2|TRBV24-1
CATSDFGTLRETGELFF
>TRBJ1-1|TRBV7-7
CASSLNPGQEAFF
>TRBJ2-7|TRBV5-5
CASSLGAQSYEQYF
>TRBJ2-1|TRBV21-1
CASSKSILAGVIRHNEQFF
>TRBJ1-6|TRBV2
CASRGQGSYNSPLHF
>TRBJ2-7|TRBV29-1
CSVEGRTPRGSYEQYF
>TRBJ2-3|TRBV30
CAWSLAGLSTDTQYF
>TRBJ1-4|TRBV19
CASNDRANEKLFF
>TRBJ2-2|TRBV24-1
CATSDGGTNGELFF
>TRBJ2-7|TRBV4-1
CASSHPAVSYEQYF
>TRBJ1-2|TRBV4-2
CASSQVIVDGYTF
>TRBJ1-5|TRBV2
CASSPNSGTFDQPQHF